This T cell receptor beta chain was sequenced for a study of blood T cell repertoires in COVID-19. On the study more broadly: Acute-phase and convalescent COVID-19 samples originated in the United States, Italy and Spain. T cells, B-cell-depleted T cells, or PBMCs supplied cDNA or gDNA.

This clone has only a few counts. In the study's own analysis: Nucleated cell counts were estimated from reference gene primer amplification. Sequenced by immunoSEQ multiplex PCR; TCRdb stores in-frame clones only, minus some. That table is the source of V, J and clone size, and D and trimming were worked out from the DNA. Counted here are 100,000 or so clones, around four fifths occurring once; the ten biggest clones make up around an eighth. V gave up 3 bases and J gave up 4 bases; unmatched junction bases: 4. CDR3 length: 14 amino acids. CDR1 MNHEY and CDR2 SMNVEV come from the germline V gene (reference sequence).

This clonotype was obtained from a middle-aged man with active or convalescent COVID-19. The chain couples TRBV27 to TRBJ1-2, with 8 bases aligning to TRBD1. Sample: peripheral blood. The CDR3 loop is CASSLAGGVYGYTF. CDR3 DNA: TGTGCCAGCAGTTTGGCAGGGGGCGTCTATGGCTACACCTTC.